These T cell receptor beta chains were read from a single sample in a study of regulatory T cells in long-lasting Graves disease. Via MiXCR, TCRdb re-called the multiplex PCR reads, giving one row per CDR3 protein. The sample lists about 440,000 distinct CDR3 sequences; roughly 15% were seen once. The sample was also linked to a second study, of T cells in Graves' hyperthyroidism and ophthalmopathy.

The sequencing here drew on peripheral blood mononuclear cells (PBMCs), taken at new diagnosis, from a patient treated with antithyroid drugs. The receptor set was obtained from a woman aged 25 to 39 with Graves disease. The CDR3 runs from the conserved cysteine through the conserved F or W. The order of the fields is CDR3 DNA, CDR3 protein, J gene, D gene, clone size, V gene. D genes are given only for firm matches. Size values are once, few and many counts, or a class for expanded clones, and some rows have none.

TGCGCCAGCAGCTTGAGGCGGGCAGGGGGTGTTCGAGAGACCCAGTACTTC,CASSLRRAGGVRETQYF,TRBJ2-5,TRBD1,many,TRBV5-1
TGTGCCAGCAGCTTAGATCGAGGGGACGGGGAAGCTTTCTTT,CASSLDRGDGEAFF,TRBJ1-1,.,.,TRBV7-2
TGCAGTGCTAGTCCCAGGGGGGAGCAGTTCTTC,CSASPRGEQFF,TRBJ2-1,TRBD1,many,TRBV20-1
TGTGCCAGTAACGTCGGGGAGAGGGGTGAGCAGTTCTTC,CASNVGERGEQFF,TRBJ2-1,.,few,TRBV19
TGCAGTGCTAGGGCGAACGCAGATACGCAGTATTTT,CSARANADTQYF,TRBJ2-3,.,many,TRBV20-1
TGTGCCAGCACAGGGACAAACACCGGGGAGCTGTTTTTT,CASTGTNTGELFF,TRBJ2-2,.,many,TRBV6-1
TGTGCCAGCAGTTTAAGAGCGCTAGCCCCGCAGTTCTTC,CASSLRALAPQFF,TRBJ2-1,.,many,TRBV27
TGTGCCAGCAGAAGGGACAGGGGGACAGCCAAAAACATTCAGTACTTC,CASRRDRGTAKNIQYF,TRBJ2-4,TRBD1,few,TRBV6-1
TGTGCCAGCGCGGGAGTACCCCCACCTACCTACGAGCAGTACTTC,CASAGVPPPTYEQYF,TRBJ2-7,TRBD2,many,TRBV28
TGTGCCAGCAGTGCGGGACACTCGAACACCGGGGAGCTGTTTTTT,CASSAGHSNTGELFF,TRBJ2-2,.,many,TRBV28
TGTGCCACCGGAGAGCGGGATACGCAGTATTTT,CATGERDTQYF,TRBJ2-3,.,many,TRBV12-3/TRBV12-4
TGCGCCAGCAGCCAAGATTTCGGGACCCAGTACTTC,CASSQDFGTQYF,TRBJ2-5,.,.,TRBV4-1
TGTGCCAGCAGCTCCCCCCTGGCGGGAGAGTACGGTGAGCAGTTCTTC,CASSSPLAGEYGEQFF,TRBJ2-1,TRBD2,.,TRBV11-1
TGTGCCAGCAGTCGCCGACTCGGCTCTGGAAACACCATATATTTT,CASSRRLGSGNTIYF,TRBJ1-3,.,many,TRBV6-2/TRBV6-3
TGCGCCAGCAGGCCCCGGGACTCCGCGCTTCTTCAGTACTTC,CASRPRDSALLQYF,TRBJ2-4,.,.,TRBV11-2
TGCAGTGCTAGAGACAGGGAGGACTATGGCTACACCTTC,CSARDREDYGYTF,TRBJ1-2,.,.,TRBV20-1
TGTGCCAGCAGCCAACTAGTCGATGAGCAGTTCTTC,CASSQLVDEQFF,TRBJ2-1,.,many,TRBV3-1
TGCGCCAGCAGCCCAATGGGGAACAATCAGCCCCAGCATTTT,CASSPMGNNQPQHF,TRBJ1-5,.,many,TRBV4-1
TGTGCCAGCAGCGTGGGGACTAGCGGGAGGGAAATTAACAATGAGCAGTTCTTC,CASSVGTSGREINNEQFF,TRBJ2-1,TRBD2,many,TRBV9
TGTGCCAGCAGCTGGGGGAGAGATTCACAGTTCTTC,CASSWGRDSQFF,TRBJ2-1,.,.,TRBV5-8
TGTGCCAGCAGCCTTTGGGCGGGAGGCAATGAGCAGTTCTTC,CASSLWAGGNEQFF,TRBJ2-1,TRBD2,few,TRBV13
TGCAGCGTGCTACCTCGGGACCCAAGCCTGCCGAACACCGGGGAGCTGTTTTTT,CSVLPRDPSLPNTGELFF,TRBJ2-2,.,few,TRBV29-1
TGTGCCAGCAGCCTATCCCGGGACAGCCTCTACGAGCAGTACTTC,CASSLSRDSLYEQYF,TRBJ2-7,TRBD1,many,TRBV28
TGTGCCAGCAGCGGGCGGGACAGCCCTGTAGGCACTGAAGCTTTCTTT,CASSGRDSPVGTEAFF,TRBJ1-1,TRBD1,few,TRBV9
TGCAGTGCTAGAGAGGTCGGAGAGACCCAGTACTTC,CSAREVGETQYF,TRBJ2-5,.,many,TRBV20-1
TGTGCCAGCAGCATTTCAGGGGGCAGGAACGAGCAGTACTTC,CASSISGGRNEQYF,TRBJ2-7,TRBD1,few,TRBV7-9
TGTGCCAGCAGGCCCCAGCATACCTACGAGCAGTACTTC,CASRPQHTYEQYF,TRBJ2-7,.,many,TRBV6-1
TGTGCCAGCAGCCAACCTCCGATGGGGAACACCGGGGAGCTGTTTTTT,CASSQPPMGNTGELFF,TRBJ2-2,.,.,TRBV4-3
TGTGCCAGTTCGGGACCGTTTACGGACACCATATATTTT,CASSGPFTDTIYF,TRBJ1-3,.,.,TRBV28
TGTGCCAGCAGCTTATCTTTGACAGCCAAAGGCTATGGCTACACCTTC,CASSLSLTAKGYGYTF,TRBJ1-2,.,many,TRBV7-2
TGTGCCAGCAGCCCCCGGGACAGGATCATTAATGAGCAGTTCTTC,CASSPRDRIINEQFF,TRBJ2-1,TRBD1,many,TRBV11-2
TGTGCCAGCAGCGCCAATAGACAGAACCAATATGGCTACACCTTC,CASSANRQNQYGYTF,TRBJ1-2,.,many,TRBV9
TGTGCCAGCAGCCAAAAAGTGGAGGCCATCCTGGGCGATGAGCAGTTCTTC,CASSQKVEAILGDEQFF,TRBJ2-1,.,many,TRBV3-1
TGTGCCAGCAGTTATGTGGGAGGCCAGCCCCAGCATTTT,CASSYVGGQPQHF,TRBJ1-5,.,.,TRBV6-2/TRBV6-3
TGCAGTGCTAGCGACGCCGGGATGGCCCAGCATTTT,CSASDAGMAQHF,TRBJ1-5,.,few,TRBV20-1
TGTGCCAGCAGCGCCGGAAAAGACAGGGGAAACAATGGCTACACCTTC,CASSAGKDRGNNGYTF,TRBJ1-2,TRBD1,many,TRBV9
TGTGCCAGCTTAAGGCAGAACACCGGGGAGCTGTTTTTT,CASLRQNTGELFF,TRBJ2-2,.,few,TRBV27
TGTGCCAGCAGCTTAATACAGACGAACACTGAAGCTTTCTTT,CASSLIQTNTEAFF,TRBJ1-1,.,few,TRBV7-9
TGTGCCAGCAGCCCCTGGGTGGGGTATGACTATGGCTACACCTTC,CASSPWVGYDYGYTF,TRBJ1-2,.,many,TRBV28
TGCGCCAGCAGCCAAGATGGGACTAGCGGCTACGAGCAATACTTC,CASSQDGTSGYEQYF,TRBJ2-7,TRBD2,few,TRBV4-3